This TCR beta chain was captured in a study of T cell responses to AZD1222 COVID-19 vaccine. Overall study findings and caveats: Among those given AZD1222, only five or six were seropositive at baseline. Spike-specific TCR breadth and depth rose after two AZD1222 doses.

Pooled together were second doses at about 4 or about 12 weeks. Libraries were prepared by immunoSEQ multiplex PCR; TCRdb keeps only in-frame clonotypes and omits some of them. This table has more than 50,000 clones, about 91% appearing once. This CDR3 has 12 residues. From germline, CDR1 is SNHLY and CDR2 FYNNEI. The junction had 0 bases not matched to a gene; V was cut back by 4 bases and J by 5 bases. Comments on this clone: The antigen is undetermined.

Sequenced material: peripheral blood, taken 28 days after the second AZD1222 dose. This TCR was sampled from an adult who received the AZD1222 COVID-19 vaccine. This chain uses TRBV2 with TRBJ2-5; 8 bases align to TRBD1. The CDR3 region is CASSGTGETQYF. The CDR3 coding sequence is TGTGCCAGCAGTGGGACAGGGGAGACCCAGTACTTC. Variable domain in full (rest from reference TRBV2 and TRBJ2-5): EPEVTQTPSHQVTQMGQEVILRCVPISNHLYFYWYRQILGQKVEFLVSFYNNEISEKSEIFDDQFSVERPDGSNFTLKIRSTKLEDSAMYFCASSGTGETQYFGPGTRLLVL.